These 29 T cell receptor beta chains were all obtained from the same sample, sequenced in a study of T cell clonotyping in hematopoietic cell transplantation. The data were produced by immunoSEQ multiplex PCR, yet TCRdb's version contains in-frame clones alone and is incomplete. The repertoire has 15,000 or so clones, 71% of them found once; the top ten carry approximately 9%. The source material was peripheral blood mononuclear cells. Receptors were obtained from a woman in her sixties or seventies in good health. Some clones in this sample may be carry-over from other donors' samples.

The count of this clone is one. The V and J genes are TRBV7-2 and TRBJ1-4; no definite D call. The germline CDR1 and CDR2 sequences are SGHTA and FQGNSA. V was trimmed by 4 bases and J by 10 bases, leaving 19 bases between them. This CDR3 is built from 15 residues. The CDR3 region has the DNA TGTGCCAGCAGCTATACAAGAACGGGCTCGTCAAAACTGTTTTTT. It specifies CASSYTRTGSSKLFF.

This chain's CDR3 is CASSPAGSYNSPLHF. Written as DNA, the CDR3 is TGTGCCAGCTCGCCCGCAGGCTCCTATAATTCACCCCTCCACTTT. The rearrangement uses TRBV7-2 and TRBJ1-6; D is unresolved. From germline, CDR1 is SGHTA and CDR2 FQGNSA. The CDR3 covers 15 residues. V was cut by 8 bases and J by 0 bases, with 11 bases left in between.

The chain employs TRBV28 and TRBJ2-1; unclear D gene. The ends were cut back, 3 bases at V and 10 bases at J, with 13 bases in the middle. The germline V gene has CDR1 MDHEN and CDR2 SYDVKM. CDR3 length equals 13 residues. CDR3: CASSFVFEVEQFF. The CDR3 coding sequence is TGTGCCAGCAGTTTTGTGTTTGAGGTGGAGCAGTTCTTC.

The chain joins TRBV7-9 to TRBJ1-5, with D possibly TRBD1 on 6 matching bases. The CDR3 is 14 residues long. The V end was cut by 5 bases, the J end by 7 bases, with 15 bases between. Germline V lookup: CDR1 SEHNR, CDR2 FQNEAQ (reference sequence). The CDR3 is CASSIGGVGQPQHF. The CDR3 DNA follows: TGTGCCAGCAGCATAGGGGGGGTAGGACAGCCCCAGCATTTT.

This chain uses TRBV11-2 with TRBJ2-5, with 7 bases that match TRBD1. The trim removed 5 bases at V and 4 bases at J, leaving 7 bases unmatched. Germline CDR1 and CDR2: SGHAT and FQNNGV. This CDR3 is built from 14 residues. The chain's CDR3 is CASSQLQGRETQYF. As DNA, the CDR3 is TGTGCCAGCAGCCAATTACAGGGGAGAGAGACCCAGTACTTC.

The rearrangement links TRBV10-3 to TRBJ1-5, with D possibly being TRBD1 (6 bases). Trimming shortened V by 3 bases and J by 6 bases, and 9 bases separated the two germline ends. Germline-derived CDR1 and CDR2 are ENHRY and SYGVKD. This CDR3 is 13 amino acids long. The CDR3 DNA reads as TGTGCCATCAGTGACTCGGACAGTCAGCCCCAGCATTTT. Translation: CAISDSDSQPQHF.

The rearrangement joins TRBV30 to TRBJ1-4; no clear D. Germline values: CDR1 GTSNPN, CDR2 SVGIG (reference sequence). V dropped 3 bases and J dropped 8 bases, with 16 bases sitting between them. The CDR3 extends over 14 amino acids. CDR3 protein: CAWSRTTGGEKLFF. The CDR3 region has the DNA TGTGCCTGGAGCCGGACCACCGGTGGGGAAAAACTGTTTTTT. Drawing the rest from reference TRBV30 and TRBJ1-4, the complete variable domain is SQTIHQWPATLVQPVGSPLSLECTVEGTSNPNLYWYRQAAGRGLQLLFYSVGIGQISSEVPQNLSASRPQDRQFILSSKKLLLSDSGFYLCAWSRTTGGEKLFFGSGTQLSVL.

The chain has TRBV25-1 and TRBJ1-1; D is possibly TRBD1 (5 bases). Trimming removed 7 bases from V and 1 base from J, with 22 bases in between. The CDR3 is 17 amino acids. The germline gives CDR1 MGHDK, CDR2 SYGVNS. CDR3 residues: CASTAGNRGVGNTEAFF. The DNA for the CDR3 is TGTGCCAGCACCGCCGGGAACCGAGGGGTGGGGAACACTGAAGCTTTCTTT.

V gene TRBV4-3 combines with J gene TRBJ1-6; TRBD1 aligns across 10 bases. Unmatched junction bases numbered 6, after V lost 0 bases and J lost 10 bases. CDR3 length: 16 residues. Germline V gives CDR1 LGHNA, CDR2 YSLEER. CDR3 DNA sequence: TGCGCCAGCAGCCAAGATAAGGGACAGGGGTACTCACCCCTCCACTTT. Translation: CASSQDKGQGYSPLHF.

V gene TRBV14 combines with J gene TRBJ1-3; 9 bases are a match to TRBD1. The ends lost 4 bases at V and 2 bases at J; junction bases unmatched: 12. The CDR3 runs to 18 residues. From germline, CDR1 is SGHDN and CDR2 FVKESK. CDR3 in DNA: TGTGCCAGCAGCCCCACAGGGACAGGGAGGACGACTGGAAACACCATATATTTT. This codes for CASSPTGTGRTTGNTIYF.

The V and J genes are TRBV6-6 and TRBJ1-6; tentatively, D is TRBD1 (5 bases). The CDR3 contains 12 residues. Germline lookup yields CDR1 MNHNY and CDR2 SVGAGI (reference sequence). The germline V and J ends were trimmed by 5 bases and 10 bases, with 9 bases remaining between them. The CDR3 DNA is TGTGCCAGCAGTAAAGGGGAATCACCCCTCCACTTT. Translation gives CASSKGESPLHF.

The chain employs TRBV9 and TRBJ2-7, with 10 bases that match TRBD2. Germline values: CDR1 SGDLS, CDR2 YYNGEE. After removal of 0 bases from V and 6 bases from J, the junction contained 0 bases not matched to a gene. This CDR3 has 13 amino acids. The CDR3 here is CASSVGLAGEQYF. The CDR3 DNA follows: TGTGCCAGCAGCGTAGGACTAGCGGGCGAGCAGTACTTC.

This chain connects TRBV28 to TRBJ1-5; 8 nucleotides match TRBD1. There are 16 residues in the CDR3. Germline V gene sequence: CDR1 MDHEN, CDR2 SYDVKM. V gave up 7 bases and J gave up 7 bases; unmatched junction bases: 15. The CDR3 DNA is TGTGCCAGCACCCTCCAGGGCAGGGGGCCGTGGCAGCCCCAGCATTTT. This encodes CASTLQGRGPWQPQHF.

The J gene is TRBJ1-1, the V gene TRBV29-1, with D tentatively TRBD1 (6 bases). Germline V gene data show CDR1 as SQVTM and CDR2 as ANQGSEA. CDR3 length: 11 residues. Trimming removed 3 bases from V and 11 bases from J, with 13 bases in between. CDR3 amino acids: CSVDAQGSAFF. DNA of the CDR3: TGCAGCGTTGACGCGCAGGGGAGCGCTTTCTTT.

The CDR3 here is CASRPGTGQPQHF. The CDR3 nucleotides read TGTGCCAGCAGGCCAGGGACGGGTCAGCCCCAGCATTTT. The chain combines TRBV6-6 with TRBJ1-5, with a tentative D call TRBD1 (5 bases). Germline loops: CDR1 MNHNY, CDR2 SVGAGI (reference sequence). This CDR3 region has 13 residues. Trimming shortened V by 6 bases and J by 6 bases, and 12 bases separated the two germline ends.

This chain uses TRBV6-6 with TRBJ1-2, with D unresolved. V shed 0 bases and J shed 6 bases, with 8 bases lying between them. This CDR3 spans 13 amino acids. Germline-derived CDR1 and CDR2 are MNHNY and SVGAGI (reference sequence). The chain's CDR3 is CASSYSAANGYTF. In DNA, the CDR3 is TGTGCCAGCAGTTACTCAGCGGCCAATGGCTACACCTTC.

This clone was detected a few times. The chain uses TRBV19 and TRBJ1-6, with D unclear. The ends were cut back, 1 base at V and 9 bases at J, with 10 bases in the middle. There are 14 residues in the CDR3. Germline CDR1 LNHDA, CDR2 SQIVND (reference sequence). CDR3 loop: CASSIAYGGSPLHF. CDR3 coding DNA: TGTGCCAGTAGTATAGCCTACGGCGGTTCACCCCTCCACTTT. Variable domain in full (rest from reference TRBV19 and TRBJ1-6): DGGITQSPKYLFRKEGQNVTLSCEQNLNHDAMYWYRQDPGQGLRLIYYSQIVNDFQKGDIAEGYSVSREKKESFPLTVTSAQKNPTAFYLCASSIAYGGSPLHFGNGTRLTVT.

The CDR3 protein is CASSARGWEFF. The DNA for the CDR3 is TGTGCCAGCAGTGCCCGGGGCTGGGAGTTCTTC. The V gene is TRBV6-5, the J gene TRBJ2-1; D tentatively fits TRBD1 or TRBD2 (5 bases each). Trimming removed 5 bases at V and 14 bases at J, with 13 bases between. The CDR3 has 11 amino acids. The germline CDR1 and CDR2 sequences are MNHEY and SVGAGI.

The chain uses TRBV4-3 and TRBJ2-7, with D possibly being TRBD1 (5 bases). Trimming took 1 base from V and 2 from J, leaving 15 bases between them. Germline CDR1 and CDR2: LGHNA and YSLEER. This CDR3 has 16 residues. The CDR3 DNA follows: TGCGCCAGCAGCCAAGGGACCGCTGGGGCTCCCTACGAGCAGTACTTC. Amino acids: CASSQGTAGAPYEQYF.

This clone was detected only a few times. The chain joins TRBV6-5 to TRBJ2-1; D gene ambiguous. Germline CDR1 reads MNHEY; CDR2 reads SVGAGI. This CDR3 comprises 15 residues. Trimming left V 0 bases short and J 6 bases short, with 12 bases between. CDR3 nucleotides: TGTGCCAGCAGTTACTCGATTGTCCCCACCAATGAGCAGTTCTTC. Amino acid sequence: CASSYSIVPTNEQFF.

This clone was recorded a few times. The rearrangement joins TRBV6-5 to TRBJ2-3, with D uncertain. The germline V gene encodes CDR1 MNHEY and CDR2 SVGAGI. The germline V and J ends were trimmed by 7 bases and 4 bases, with 15 bases remaining between them. The CDR3 consists of 14 residues. CDR3: CASKLGRNADTQYF. In nucleotides, the CDR3 is TGTGCCAGCAAATTAGGACGAAACGCAGATACGCAGTATTTT.

This chain uses TRBV29-1 with TRBJ2-2; D is unclear. The CDR3 consists of 12 residues. Germline CDR1 and CDR2: SQVTM and ANQGSEA. The V end was cut by 4 bases, the J end by 5 bases, with 8 bases between. In DNA form, the CDR3 reads TGCAGCGTTGGGCCGGATACCGGGGAGCTGTTTTTT. It specifies CSVGPDTGELFF.

Only a few counts were recorded for this clone. J is TRBJ1-5 and V is TRBV9, with a weak D call TRBD1 (6 bases). Deletions cut 3 bases from V and 7 bases from J, with 17 bases between. This CDR3 has 15 amino acids. Germline V CDR1 and CDR2: SGDLS, YYNGEE. The CDR3 DNA follows: TGTGCCAGCAGCGCTTCGGACAGTACGAGGCAGCCCCAGCATTTT. Residues: CASSASDSTRQPQHF.

The chain is built from TRBV9 and TRBJ1-1, with D perhaps matching TRBD1 (6 bases). The CDR3 totals 16 residues. Germline V gives CDR1 SGDLS, CDR2 YYNGEE. Trimming took off 0 bases at V and 7 bases at J, with 19 bases between the two ends. The DNA for the CDR3 is TGTGCCAGCAGCGTAGAGGACAGTCCCTTGGGTAGTGAAGCTTTCTTT. This sequence encodes CASSVEDSPLGSEAFF.

V gene TRBV7-2 combines with J gene TRBJ2-3; D uncertain. The CDR3 length is 14 residues. Germline values: CDR1 SGHTA, CDR2 FQGNSA. Deletions cut 1 base from V and 8 bases from J, with 13 bases between. CDR3 amino acids: CASSLGSGSRTQYF. CDR3 in DNA: TGTGCCAGCAGCTTAGGGTCCGGCTCGCGTACGCAGTATTTT.

This rearrangement joins TRBV28 to TRBJ1-2; the D is unclear. Trimming removed 5 bases at V and 3 bases at J, with 7 bases between. The CDR3 sequence is 12 residues long. Germline V gene lookup returns CDR1 MDHEN and CDR2 SYDVKM. CDR3 DNA sequence: TGTGCCAGCAGTGCCCGGGACTATGGCTACACCTTC. Translation: CASSARDYGYTF.

J is TRBJ2-7 and V is TRBV25-1; either TRBD1 or TRBD2 may supply D (6 bases each). The CDR3 has 16 amino acids. The ends were cut back, 7 bases at V and 2 bases at J, with 21 bases in the middle. Germline-derived CDR1 and CDR2 are MGHDK and SYGVNS. CDR3 sequence: CASNEGGRGIPYEQYF. CDR3 DNA sequence: TGTGCCAGCAATGAGGGGGGACGAGGAATCCCCTACGAGCAGTACTTC.

The chain is built from TRBV30 and TRBJ2-2, with 7 positions matching TRBD1. Trimming removed 4 bases from V and 2 bases from J; junction bases left unmatched: 4. Germline V gene data show CDR1 as GTSNPN and CDR2 as SVGIG (reference sequence). The CDR3 contains 14 residues. The CDR3 region is CAWMTGTNTGELFF. CDR3 nucleotides: TGTGCCTGGATGACAGGGACAAACACCGGGGAGCTGTTTTTT.

The chain joins TRBV10-3 to TRBJ2-3; perhaps TRBD2 as D (5 bases). The germline V and J ends were trimmed by 0 bases and 0 bases, with 7 bases remaining between them. Per germline, CDR1 ENHRY and CDR2 SYGVKD. The CDR3 sequence is 15 residues long. CDR3 region: CAISESGISTDTQYF. CDR3 DNA: TGTGCCATCAGTGAGTCCGGGATAAGCACAGATACGCAGTATTTT.